This record covers a single TCR beta chain. Mismatch with germline at one junction end may stem from a read error. Measured with immunoSEQ multiplex PCR; TCRdb has only the in-frame clones, and not every one. The sample carries approximately 69,000 clones, about 91% recorded once. This sample is part of a study of T cell changes during pregnancy in multiple sclerosis. Germline V gene data show CDR1 as SGDLS and CDR2 as YYNGEE. This CDR3 has 13 amino acids. This sequence was found in a female donor in good health, enrolled as a control in a pregnancy study. This specimen consisted of CD4+ T cells from peripheral blood mononuclear cells, obtained in the third trimester of pregnancy. This chain uses TRBV9 with TRBJ2-4; 10 nucleotides match TRBD1. As DNA, the CDR3 is TGTGCCAGCAGCCCCGACAGGGGGCGAAGTCTGAACTTC. The encoded protein is CASSPDRGRSLNF.